This T cell receptor beta chain was captured in a study of blood T cell repertoires in COVID-19. Turning to the study itself: Both acute and convalescent COVID-19 samples were obtained from the United States, Italy and Spain. Sources were T cells, B-cell-depleted T cells, or PBMCs; the material itself was cDNA or gDNA.

Two negative PCRs, clearance, or symptom resolution characterized the recovered Cohort 3 donors. The germline V gene encodes CDR1 LNHNV and CDR2 YYDKDF (reference sequence). The CDR3 is 14 amino acids. Trimming pared 1 base from V and 10 bases from J, leaving 11 bases between. Per the original data handling: Nucleated cell number was recorded as an estimate derived from reference gene primer amplification. Data came from immunoSEQ multiplex PCR; TCRdb stores just in-frame clones and leaves some out. V, J and clone size reflect that table, while D and trimming were determined from the DNA. The sample has some 500,000 clones, around nine tenths seen once.

This chain joins TRBV15 and TRBJ1-6; D is undetermined. The specimen was PBMCs or T cells enriched from blood (not recorded which). The TCR comes from a woman aged 40-49 years who had recovered from COVID-19. The CDR3 DNA is TGTGCCACCAGCAGAGCTTCGGAGAGGTCACCCCTCCACTTT. This translates into CATSRASERSPLHF.